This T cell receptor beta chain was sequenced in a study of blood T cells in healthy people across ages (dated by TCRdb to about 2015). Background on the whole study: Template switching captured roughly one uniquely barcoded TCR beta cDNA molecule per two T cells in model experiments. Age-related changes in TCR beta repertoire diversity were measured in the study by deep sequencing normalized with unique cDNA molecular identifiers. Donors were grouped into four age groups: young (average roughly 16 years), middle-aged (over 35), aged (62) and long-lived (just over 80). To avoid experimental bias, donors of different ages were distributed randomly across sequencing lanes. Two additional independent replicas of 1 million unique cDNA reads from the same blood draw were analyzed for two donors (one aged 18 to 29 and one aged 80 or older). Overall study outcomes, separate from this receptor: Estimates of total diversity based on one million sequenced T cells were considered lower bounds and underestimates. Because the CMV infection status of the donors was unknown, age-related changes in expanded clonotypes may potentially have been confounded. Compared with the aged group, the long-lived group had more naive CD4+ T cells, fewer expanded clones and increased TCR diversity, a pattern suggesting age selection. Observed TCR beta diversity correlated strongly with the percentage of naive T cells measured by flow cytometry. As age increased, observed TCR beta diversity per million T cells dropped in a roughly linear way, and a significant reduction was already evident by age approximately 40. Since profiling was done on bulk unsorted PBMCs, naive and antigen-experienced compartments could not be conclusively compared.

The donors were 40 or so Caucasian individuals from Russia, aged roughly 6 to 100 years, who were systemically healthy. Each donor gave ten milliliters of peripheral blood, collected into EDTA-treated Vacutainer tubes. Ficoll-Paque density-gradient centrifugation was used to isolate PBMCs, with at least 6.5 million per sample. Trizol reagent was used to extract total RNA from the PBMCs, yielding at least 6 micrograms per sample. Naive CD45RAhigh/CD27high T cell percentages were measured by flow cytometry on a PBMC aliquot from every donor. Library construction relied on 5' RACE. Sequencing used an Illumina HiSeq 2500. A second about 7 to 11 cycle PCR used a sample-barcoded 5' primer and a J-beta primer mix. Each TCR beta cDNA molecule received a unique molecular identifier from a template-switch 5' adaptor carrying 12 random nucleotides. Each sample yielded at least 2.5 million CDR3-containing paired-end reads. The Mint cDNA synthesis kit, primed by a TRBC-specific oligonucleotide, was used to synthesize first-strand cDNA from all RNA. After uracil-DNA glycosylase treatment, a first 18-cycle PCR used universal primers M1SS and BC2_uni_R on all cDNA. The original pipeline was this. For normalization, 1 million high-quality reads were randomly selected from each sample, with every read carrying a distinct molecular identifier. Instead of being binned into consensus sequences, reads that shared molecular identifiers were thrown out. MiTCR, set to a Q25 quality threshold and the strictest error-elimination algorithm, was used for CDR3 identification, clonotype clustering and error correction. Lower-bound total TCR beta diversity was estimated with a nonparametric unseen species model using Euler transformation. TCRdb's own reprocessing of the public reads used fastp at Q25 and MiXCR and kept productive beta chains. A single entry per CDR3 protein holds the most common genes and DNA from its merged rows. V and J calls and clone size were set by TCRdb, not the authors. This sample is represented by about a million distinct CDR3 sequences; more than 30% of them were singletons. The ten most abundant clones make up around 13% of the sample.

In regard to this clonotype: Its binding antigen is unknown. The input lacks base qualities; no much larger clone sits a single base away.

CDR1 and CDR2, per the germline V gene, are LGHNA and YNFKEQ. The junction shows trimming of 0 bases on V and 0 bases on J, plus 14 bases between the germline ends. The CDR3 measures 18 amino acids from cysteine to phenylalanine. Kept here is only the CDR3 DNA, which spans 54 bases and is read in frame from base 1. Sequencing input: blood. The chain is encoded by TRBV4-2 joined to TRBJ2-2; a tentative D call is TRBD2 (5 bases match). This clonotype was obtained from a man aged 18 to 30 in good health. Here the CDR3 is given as CASSQDPGGGPNTGELFF. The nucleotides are TGTGCCAGCAGCCAAGATCCAGGAGGAGGACCGAACACCGGGGAGCTGTTTTTT.